Following are 20 T cell receptor beta chains from one sample sequenced in a study of blood T cell repertoires in COVID-19. Using immunoSEQ multiplex PCR, the repertoire was profiled, and TCRdb retains in-frame clones only, with some absent. The sample holds a few hundred thousand clones, 84% seen once. Sequenced: peripheral blood. Every receptor here comes from a man aged 60 to 75 with acute or convalescent COVID-19.

The count of this clone is one. V usage is TRBV29-1 and J usage is TRBJ1-1; TRBD1 is a possible D gene (5 bases). The CDR3 totals 16 residues. The germline gives CDR1 SQVTM, CDR2 ANQGSEA. Trimming shortened V by 6 bases and J by 3 bases, and 23 bases separated the two germline ends. This chain's CDR3 is CSVPPTGGSGDTEAFF. CDR3 nucleotide sequence: TGCAGCGTCCCCCCGACGGGGGGATCTGGGGACACTGAAGCTTTCTTT.

The genes are TRBV5-1 and TRBJ2-2; D possibly corresponds to TRBD1 (6 bases). Germline V gives CDR1 SGHRS, CDR2 YFSETQ. Trimming cost V 4 bases and J 8 bases, with 12 bases left between them. The length of the CDR3 is 13 residues. The CDR3: CASSAYRAGELFF. CDR3 DNA sequence: TGCGCCAGCAGCGCCTACAGGGCTGGGGAGCTGTTTTTT.

This clone was observed a few times. The sample carries other DNA sequences with the same CDR3. J is TRBJ2-5 and V is TRBV5-1; D call uncertain. V lost 0 bases and J 5 bases, leaving 5 bases between the germline ends. Germline values: CDR1 SGHRS, CDR2 YFSETQ. This CDR3 has 12 residues. DNA for the CDR3: TGCGCCAGCAGCTTGGTCGAGGAGACCCAGTACTTC. Translation gives CASSLVEETQYF.

This sequence joins TRBV27 and TRBJ1-5; TRBD1 agrees at 9 bases. This CDR3 has 13 amino acids. Germline V CDR1 and CDR2: MNHEY, SMNVEV (reference sequence). The V segment lost 6 bases and the J segment 7 bases; nucleotides outside the gene matches: 4. The CDR3 protein is CASSWDREQPQHF. The CDR3 nucleotides read TGTGCCAGCAGCTGGGACAGGGAACAGCCCCAGCATTTT.

This clone was seen a few times. V usage is TRBV14 and J usage is TRBJ2-1; 10 nucleotides align to TRBD2. V was pared by 0 bases and J by 4 bases, with 9 bases of the junction left unmatched. The CDR3 length is 18 residues. The germline CDR1 and CDR2 sequences are SGHDN and FVKESK. This CDR3 is CASSQEGLAGALYNEQFF. The DNA of the CDR3 is TGTGCCAGCAGCCAAGAAGGGCTAGCGGGAGCATTGTACAATGAGCAGTTCTTC.

This clone occurred a few times. This chain links TRBV21-1 with TRBJ2-2; the table's D call, TRBD2, was not checked against the DNA. TRBV21-1 corresponds to a pseudogene. The length of the CDR3 is 15 residues. The CDR3 spells CARPAGGVNTGELFF. In DNA form, the CDR3 reads TGTGCCAGACCAGCGGGAGGAGTGAACACCGGGGAGCTGTTTTTT.

Worth noting for this clone: Without the conserved terminal phenylalanine or tryptophan, this CDR3 likely stems from a read error. It is unclear where the CDR3 begins or ends on the DNA, so no DNA is shown, and the CDR3 is as TCRdb lists it. CDR3 amino acids: CASSKDRTSGPTTG. The chain links TRBV21-1 to TRBJ2-7; TRBD2 is the table's D call and was not checked against the DNA. TRBV21-1 is reported as a pseudogene. The CDR3 comprises 14 residues, both ends counted.

This CDR3 reads CASSPPGLAALSSYNEQFF. The CDR3, as DNA: TGTGCCAGCAGTCCACCGGGACTAGCGGCCTTAAGCTCCTACAATGAGCAGTTCTTC. The genes are TRBV27 and TRBJ2-1, with TRBD2 matching over 11 bases. CDR1 is MNHEY, CDR2 SMNVEV, per germline (reference sequence). The CDR3 sequence is 19 residues long. Trimming removed 5 bases from V and 0 bases from J; junction bases left unmatched: 12.

This CDR3 reads CASIPTGKNYGYTF. The CDR3 DNA sequence: TGTGCCAGTATCCCTACAGGGAAAAACTATGGCTACACCTTC. The V gene is TRBV19, the J gene TRBJ1-2, with D perhaps matching TRBD1 (6 bases). CDR3 length: 14 residues. The germline gives CDR1 LNHDA, CDR2 SQIVND (reference sequence). V lost 7 bases and J 2 bases, leaving 14 bases between the germline ends. The complete variable domain, with remaining parts taken from reference TRBV19 and TRBJ1-2, reads DGGITQSPKYLFRKEGQNVTLSCEQNLNHDAMYWYRQDPGQGLRLIYYSQIVNDFQKGDIAEGYSVSREKKESFPLTVTSAQKNPTAFYLCASIPTGKNYGYTFGSGTRLTVV.

The J gene is TRBJ2-3, the V gene TRBV2; possibly TRBD2 for D (5 bases). The CDR3 totals 15 residues. Germline CDR1 is SNHLY and CDR2 is FYNNEI. V lost 1 base and J 4 bases, leaving 12 bases between the germline ends. CDR3 protein: CASSEGERVADTQYF. The CDR3 DNA follows: TGTGCCAGCAGTGAAGGGGAGCGAGTAGCAGATACGCAGTATTTT.

The chain combines TRBV18 with TRBJ1-4, with 7 bases that match TRBD1. The CDR3 is 15 amino acids. CDR1 KGHSH and CDR2 LQKENI come from the germline V gene. The V segment lost 3 bases and the J segment 4 bases; nucleotides outside the gene matches: 5. CDR3 amino acids: CASSPRQGYNEKLFF. DNA for the CDR3: TGTGCCAGCTCACCGCGACAGGGATATAATGAAAAACTGTTTTTT.

In its sample, this clone was seen a few times. The genes are TRBV21-1 and TRBJ2-7; no check of the table's D call, TRBD2, against the DNA was made. TRBV21-1 is annotated as a pseudogene. The CDR3 contains 15 residues. In DNA, the CDR3 is TGTGCCAGCAGCAAAGCGGCCCGGGGCTCCTACGAGCAGTACTTC. Protein sequence: CASSKAARGSYEQYF.

The V gene is TRBV18, the J gene TRBJ2-1; weak D call: TRBD2 (6 bases). Per the germline V gene, CDR1 is KGHSH and CDR2 is LQKENI. This CDR3 region has 13 residues. The V end lost 5 bases, the J end lost 8 bases, and 13 bases lay between the germline ends. The CDR3 DNA is TGTGCCAGCTCAGTCGGGGGTTTCGATGAGCAGTTCTTC. It specifies CASSVGGFDEQFF.

This sequence joins TRBV29-1 and TRBJ1-1, with 8 positions matching TRBD1. The CDR3 is 12 amino acids. After removal of 5 bases from V and 4 bases from J, the junction contained 3 bases not matched to a gene. CDR1 is SQVTM, CDR2 ANQGSEA, per germline. CDR3 sequence (DNA): TGCAGCGTTTCAACAGGGGGCACTGAAGCTTTCTTT. Translation gives CSVSTGGTEAFF.

The chain links TRBV4-1 to TRBJ1-3, with D unresolved. This CDR3 has 17 amino acids. Germline-derived CDR1 and CDR2 are MGHRA and YSYEKL. V was pared by 1 base and J by 4 bases, with 17 bases between. The CDR3 DNA reads as TGCGCCAGCAGCCAAGGGGTTTTCGTAGTGCGGGGAAACACCATATATTTT. Protein sequence: CASSQGVFVVRGNTIYF.

The chain is built from TRBV29-1 and TRBJ1-2, with 7 nucleotides matching TRBD1. This CDR3 contains 13 residues. Germline V gene lookup returns CDR1 SQVTM and CDR2 ANQGSEA. The V segment lost 0 bases and the J segment 5 bases; nucleotides outside the gene matches: 3. The CDR3 DNA sequence: TGCAGCGTTGAAGAACAGGGGTCTTATGGCTACACCTTC. It yields the protein CSVEEQGSYGYTF.

The chain recombines TRBV7-2 with TRBJ1-2; possibly TRBD1 for D (6 bases). Deletions cut 1 base from V and 8 bases from J, with 17 bases between. This CDR3 spans 15 amino acids. Germline CDR1 SGHTA, CDR2 FQGNSA. The CDR3 here is CASSLVGAVGGGYTF. CDR3 sequence (DNA): TGTGCCAGCAGCTTAGTGGGGGCAGTGGGCGGAGGCTACACCTTC.

This clone was seen more than once but under ten times. V is TRBV21-1 and J is TRBJ1-4; no DNA check was done on the table's D call, TRBD1. TRBV21-1 is a pseudogene locus. CDR3 length: 16 residues. CDR3 sequence: CASSNTGQGLTEKLFF. The CDR3 DNA follows: TGTGCCAGCAGCAATACCGGGCAGGGTTTGACTGAAAAACTGTTTTTT.

This chain links TRBV19 with TRBJ1-2; a weak D match, TRBD1 (6 bases). The V end lost 3 bases, the J end lost 4 bases, and 12 bases lay between the germline ends. CDR3 length equals 14 residues. Germline V gives CDR1 LNHDA, CDR2 SQIVND (reference sequence). In DNA form, the CDR3 reads TGTGCCAGTAGTATTCCGGGACACCTCTATGGCTACACCTTC. It encodes CASSIPGHLYGYTF.

V gene TRBV2 combines with J gene TRBJ2-7; unclear D gene. Germline V lookup: CDR1 SNHLY, CDR2 FYNNEI. The CDR3 is made up of 12 amino acids. With 4 bases removed from V and 3 bases from J, the gap between germline ends came to 7 bases. CDR3 loop: CASSGLDYEQYF. Here the CDR3 DNA reads TGTGCCAGCAGTGGGCTCGACTACGAGCAGTACTTC.